This T cell receptor (beta chain) stems from a study of CD8 T cells in Susac syndrome. The V gene lost 1 base and the J gene lost 2 bases, with 12 bases spanning the gap. From germline, CDR1 is LGHNA and CDR2 YSLEER. The CDR3 contains 15 residues. Study-wide results and limits: Susac-specific public clones were found in total CD8+ and CD8+ TEMRA repertoires, numbering fewer than 20 and five, respectively. CD8+ clones in Susac expanded most in TEMRA cells and active patients. The study conceded that its TCR sequencing and HLA analysis involved relatively few individuals.

When the RNA was reverse transcribed, random hexamers were used with an input of roughly 0.45 to 1 ug. A single record per CDR3 protein comes from TCRdb applying MiXCR to the immunoSEQ multiplex PCR reads. The sample comprises around 85,000 distinct CDR3 sequences, more than 85% of which are singletons, and 0.4% to 0.5% rests with the top ten. To note about this clonotype: Its specificity is unknown.

J is TRBJ2-7 and V is TRBV4-3, with D possibly being TRBD2 (5 bases). Sequencing was performed on CD8+ T cells from PBMCs. The TCR sequence derives from a human donor with Susac syndrome. The CDR3 sequence is CASSQGLSGAYEQYF. The CDR3 region has the DNA TGCGCCAGCAGCCAAGGCCTCAGCGGCGCCTACGAGCAGTACTTC.